One sample yielded the 26 T cell receptor beta chains listed below, sequenced in a study of cytomegalovirus exposure and HLA in healthy donors. The data were produced by immunoSEQ multiplex PCR, yet TCRdb's version contains in-frame clones alone and is incomplete. In the table there are over 150,000 clones, about 86% of which are singletons. The sample comprised PBMCs. These receptors were collected from a human donor in good health.

The chain combines TRBV2 with TRBJ1-3; D is perhaps TRBD1 (5 bases). Per germline, CDR1 SNHLY and CDR2 FYNNEI. Trimming removed 10 bases from V and 8 bases from J, with 18 bases in between. CDR3 length equals 13 residues. CDR3 nucleotide sequence: TGTGCCACCCGAGGGGACTCTAGAGACACCATATATTTT. Translating gives CATRGDSRDTIYF.

The rearrangement links TRBV5-1 to TRBJ2-1; D gene unclear. Between the trimmed V and J ends, which lost 1 base and 2 bases, there was a span of 4 bases. The CDR3 totals 13 residues. Per germline, CDR1 SGHRS and CDR2 YFSETQ. For the CDR3, the DNA is TGCGCCAGCAGCTTGTCTCCCTACAATGAGCAGTTCTTC. Residues: CASSLSPYNEQFF.

The chain employs TRBV23-1 and TRBJ2-3, with TRBD2 as a possible D gene (6 bases). TRBV23-1 is an open reading frame whose function is uncertain. The CDR3 runs 20 residues. The V end lost 0 bases, the J end lost 2 bases, and 24 bases lay between the germline ends. The CDR3 region is CASSQSPLGGSCLVTDTQYF. The CDR3 DNA follows: TGCGCCAGCAGTCAATCCCCTCTCGGGGGATCCTGTCTCGTCACAGATACGCAGTATTTT.

The chain has TRBV9 and TRBJ2-3; the D gene is possibly TRBD1 (7 bases). The CDR3 runs to 18 residues. CDR1 and CDR2 (germline): SGDLS, YYNGEE. V was pared by 4 bases and J by 0 bases, with 21 bases between. CDR3 loop: CASSSPRGGGSSTDTQYF. The CDR3 DNA is TGTGCCAGCAGCTCCCCGCGAGGAGGGGGCTCCAGCACAGATACGCAGTATTTT.

The rearrangement uses TRBV11-2 and TRBJ1-2; no clear D gene. Germline assignment: CDR1 SGHAT and CDR2 FQNNGV. The CDR3 runs 16 residues. V gave up 5 bases and J gave up 0 bases, with 16 bases separating them. CDR3 DNA: TGTGCCAGCAGCCCTATCAAGCGGCAACCTAACTATGGCTACACCTTC. Its protein is CASSPIKRQPNYGYTF.

The chain couples TRBV5-4 to TRBJ1-1; no reliable D call. V was clipped by 4 bases and J by 2 bases, with 9 bases between them. The germline V gene encodes CDR1 SGHNT and CDR2 YYREEE (reference sequence). The CDR3 extends over 13 amino acids. CDR3: CASSAVHNTEAFF. In DNA form, the CDR3 reads TGTGCCAGCAGCGCCGTACATAACACTGAAGCTTTCTTT.

V usage is TRBV11-2 and J usage is TRBJ1-4; D possibly corresponds to TRBD1 (5 bases). This CDR3 comprises 15 residues. CDR1 is SGHAT, CDR2 FQNNGV, per germline. V lost 5 bases and J 6 bases, leaving 16 bases between the germline ends. In nucleotides, the CDR3 is TGTGCCAGCAGCCCGGGGGTCGTGGGCGATGAAAAACTGTTTTTT. Translated, it gives CASSPGVVGDEKLFF.

The genes are TRBV5-1 and TRBJ2-1; 11 nucleotides agree with TRBD2. The CDR3 consists of 18 residues. With 0 bases clipped from V and 0 bases from J, the junction kept 5 bases outside the gene matches. Germline CDR1 reads SGHRS; CDR2 reads YFSETQ. The CDR3, as DNA: TGCGCCAGCAGCTTGGGGCTAGCGGGAGGTGTCTCCTACAATGAGCAGTTCTTC. Residues: CASSLGLAGGVSYNEQFF.

V is TRBV27 and J is TRBJ1-5; 9 bases are shared with TRBD1. The J segment lost 5 bases and the V segment lost 6 bases, leaving 5 bases of the junction unmatched. The CDR3 sequence is 14 residues long. CDR1 and CDR2 from the germline V gene are MNHEY and SMNVEV (reference sequence). The DNA of the CDR3 is TGTGCCAGCAGATCTACAGGGGGCTATCAGCCCCAGCATTTT. Translation gives CASRSTGGYQPQHF.

This rearrangement joins TRBV19 to TRBJ1-6; TRBD1 might be the D (5 bases). Germline lookup yields CDR1 LNHDA and CDR2 SQIVND (reference sequence). V was shortened by 3 bases and J by 7 bases, with 19 bases between the two germline ends. CDR3 length equals 17 residues. The CDR3 nucleotides read TGTGCCAGTAGTATCCCGGGGGACCCCGCGGAGAATTCACCCCTCCACTTT. Residues: CASSIPGDPAENSPLHF.

In the case of this clone: Other DNA sequences in this sample translate to the same CDR3. The rearrangement uses TRBV9 and TRBJ2-5, with a tentative D call TRBD1 (5 bases). In germline, CDR1 is SGDLS, CDR2 YYNGEE. Trimming took 0 bases from V and 2 from J, leaving 5 bases between them. The CDR3 covers 13 residues. CDR3 sequence reads: CASSVAGQETQYF. In DNA form, the CDR3 reads TGTGCCAGCAGCGTAGCAGGGCAAGAGACCCAGTACTTC.

The V gene is TRBV7-2, the J gene TRBJ1-3; D is ambiguous. This CDR3 region has 15 residues. V lost 5 bases, J lost 0 bases, and 11 bases lay in between. The germline V gene has CDR1 SGHTA and CDR2 FQGNSA. Here the CDR3 reads CASSGGFLSGNTIYF. CDR3 DNA: TGTGCCAGCAGCGGAGGATTTCTCTCTGGAAACACCATATATTTT.

This clone was counted between two and nine times. The rearrangement joins TRBV25-1 to TRBJ1-5; D is ambiguous. V lost 3 bases and J lost 9, with 15 bases in between. The CDR3 spans 14 residues. Germline V gene sequence: CDR1 MGHDK, CDR2 SYGVNS. The CDR3 region has the DNA TGTGCCAGCAGTGAGGGCCCCAGTGTTATGCCCCAGCATTTT. It codes for CASSEGPSVMPQHF.

V and J are TRBV11-2 and TRBJ1-2, with TRBD1 matching over 9 bases. J was trimmed by 4 bases and V by 4 bases; bases with no gene match: 4. The V gene's germline CDR1 is SGHAT and CDR2 FQNNGV. The CDR3 spans 14 residues. The CDR3 here is CASSSDRGIYGYTF. The CDR3 DNA sequence: TGTGCCAGCAGCTCGGACAGGGGTATCTATGGCTACACCTTC.

This rearrangement joins TRBV5-1 to TRBJ1-2; weak D call: TRBD1 (6 bases). The CDR3 has 15 residues. The germline V gene encodes CDR1 SGHRS and CDR2 YFSETQ. V lost 0 bases and J lost 3, with 12 bases in between. CDR3 loop: CASSLASGQYYGYTF. DNA of the CDR3: TGCGCCAGCAGCTTGGCCTCCGGACAGTACTATGGCTACACCTTC.

The rearrangement uses TRBV6-1 and TRBJ2-5; D gene unclear. V lost 2 bases and J lost 4, with 8 bases in between. The CDR3 contains 13 residues. CDR1 and CDR2 (germline): MNHNS, SASEGT. CDR3 bases: TGTGCCAGCAGTGAAACCTGGGCAGAGACCCAGTACTTC. This sequence encodes CASSETWAETQYF.

The chain uses TRBV6-1 and TRBJ1-2, with 7 bases identical to TRBD1. The CDR3 totals 14 residues. The V segment lost 0 bases and the J segment 4 bases; nucleotides outside the gene matches: 2. Germline V CDR1 and CDR2: MNHNS, SASEGT. The CDR3 nucleotides read TGTGCCAGCAGTGAAGCGCACAGGGGCTATGGCTACACCTTC. Protein: CASSEAHRGYGYTF.

The chain uses TRBV18 and TRBJ2-1; 11 bases line up with TRBD2. The CDR3 sequence is 17 residues long. Germline V gives CDR1 KGHSH, CDR2 LQKENI. With 3 bases clipped from V and 9 bases from J, the junction kept 13 bases outside the gene matches. The CDR3 loop is CASSPTSRLAGWTEQFF. The CDR3 DNA reads TGTGCCAGCTCACCGACCTCAAGACTAGCGGGATGGACTGAGCAGTTCTTC.

This chain links TRBV5-4 with TRBJ2-7; 7 positions agree with TRBD2. Germline CDR1 and CDR2: SGHNT and YYREEE (reference sequence). J gave up 4 bases and V 5 bases, and 9 bases lay outside the gene matches. This CDR3 has 14 residues. CDR3 loop: CASRSGTGDYEQYF. The CDR3 DNA sequence: TGTGCCAGCAGGAGCGGGACTGGAGATTACGAGCAGTACTTC.

This clone was detected only a few times. The chain recombines TRBV13 with TRBJ2-5, with 11 nucleotides matching TRBD2. CDR1 PRHDT and CDR2 FYEKMQ come from the germline V gene (reference sequence). With V trimmed by 5 bases and J by 5 bases, 13 bases remained unmatched. The CDR3 contains 17 residues. The CDR3 is CASSPGLAGPQEETQYF. The CDR3 coding sequence is TGTGCCAGCAGCCCCGGACTAGCGGGCCCCCAAGAGGAGACCCAGTACTTC. The whole variable domain, remainder taken from reference TRBV13 and TRBJ2-5, is AAGVIQSPRHLIKEKRETATLKCYPIPRHDTVYWYQQGPGQDPQFLISFYEKMQSDKGSIPDRFSAQQFSDYHSELNMSSLELGDSALYFCASSPGLAGPQEETQYFGPGTRLLVL.

This chain links TRBV11-3 with TRBJ2-5; D remains unclear. The germline CDR1 and CDR2 sequences are SGHNT and YENEEA. V dropped 2 bases and J dropped 2 bases, with 6 bases sitting between them. The CDR3 covers 13 residues. The CDR3 is CASSLRVQETQYF. The DNA for the CDR3 is TGTGCCAGCAGCTTACGGGTGCAAGAGACCCAGTACTTC. The variable domain in full, with the rest retrieved from reference TRBV11-3 and TRBJ2-5, is EAGVVQSPRYKIIEKKQPVAFWCNPISGHNTLYWYLQNLGQGPELLIRYENEEAVDDSQLPKDRFSAERLKGVDSTLKIQPAELGDSAVYLCASSLRVQETQYFGPGTRLLVL.

The chain links TRBV19 to TRBJ1-2; no reliable D call. Deletions cut 3 bases from V and 3 bases from J, with 23 bases between. The CDR3 extends over 18 amino acids. From germline, CDR1 is LNHDA and CDR2 SQIVND (reference sequence). The CDR3 spells CASSIDTHRPKVDYGYTF. DNA of the CDR3: TGTGCCAGTAGTATCGACACTCATAGACCCAAGGTGGACTATGGCTACACCTTC.

The chain recombines TRBV15 with TRBJ1-4, with a tentative D call TRBD1 (6 bases). CDR3 length: 17 amino acids. Germline V gene data show CDR1 as LNHNV and CDR2 as YYDKDF (reference sequence). The V end lost 0 bases, the J end lost 6 bases, and 17 bases lay between the germline ends. CDR3 in DNA: TGTGCCACCAGCAGAGATGGCAACCAGGGGTTCGATGAAAAACTGTTTTTT. Its translation: CATSRDGNQGFDEKLFF. Variable domain in full (rest from reference TRBV15 and TRBJ1-4): DAMVIQNPRYQVTQFGKPVTLSCSQTLNHNVMYWYQQKSSQAPKLLFHYYDKDFNNEADTPDNFQSRRPNTSFCFLDIRSPGLGDTAMYLCATSRDGNQGFDEKLFFGSGTQLSVL.

This rearrangement joins TRBV27 to TRBJ2-1; 9 bases match TRBD2. The CDR3 contains 17 residues. With V trimmed by 2 bases and J by 9 bases, 14 bases remained unmatched. Germline V gene lookup returns CDR1 MNHEY and CDR2 SMNVEV (reference sequence). The CDR3 nucleotides read TGTGCCAGCAGTTTAATCCCTTTTAGCGGGAGCGGTGGTGAGCAGTTCTTC. Translating gives CASSLIPFSGSGGEQFF.

The J gene is TRBJ2-1, the V gene TRBV7-9, with 10 bases aligning to TRBD2. J gave up 6 bases and V 5 bases, and 16 bases lay outside the gene matches. There are 18 residues in the CDR3. Germline V gene sequence: CDR1 SEHNR, CDR2 FQNEAQ (reference sequence). CDR3: CASSPRKGEREGPNEQFF. CDR3 bases: TGTGCCAGCAGCCCTCGGAAGGGAGAGCGGGAGGGCCCCAATGAGCAGTTCTTC.

The chain links TRBV9 to TRBJ2-2, with 8 bases that match TRBD1. Germline CDR1 is SGDLS and CDR2 is YYNGEE. J was trimmed by 1 base and V by 0 bases; bases with no gene match: 5. CDR3 size: 17 residues. CDR3 in amino acids: CASSVARGQENTGELFF. The CDR3 nucleotides are TGTGCCAGCAGCGTAGCGAGGGGACAGGAGAACACCGGGGAGCTGTTTTTT.